This TCR beta chain was captured in a study of blood T cell repertoires in COVID-19. Study at large: T cells, B-cell-depleted T cells, or PBMCs supplied cDNA or gDNA.

Here immunoSEQ multiplex PCR was the method, and the copy in TCRdb shows in-frame clones only, minus some. Here the sample spans about 320,000 clones, approximately 88% being singletons. The CDR3 covers 14 residues. J was trimmed by 7 bases and V by 6 bases; bases with no gene match: 9. CDR1 SGHVS and CDR2 FQNEAQ come from the germline V gene. This clone appeared many times. This rearrangement joins TRBV7-8 to TRBJ2-1; 7 nucleotides align to TRBD1. This receptor was obtained from a woman aged 25-40 years with COVID-19, enrolled during active disease. The specimen sequenced was peripheral blood. The CDR3 DNA follows: TGTGCCAGCAGGGAGGACAGGACGATAAATGAGCAGTTCTTC. Protein sequence: CASREDRTINEQFF. Complete variable domain (other parts from reference TRBV7-8 and TRBJ2-1): GAGVSQSPRYKVAKRGQDVALRCDPISGHVSLFWYQQALGQGPEFLTYFQNEAQLDKSGLPSDRFFAERPEGSVSTLKIQRTQQEDSAVYLCASREDRTINEQFFGPGTRLTVL.